Listed here is a single T cell receptor beta chain. This clonotype is classified as medium-sized (0.01 to 0.1%). The clone's antigen remains unknown. No clone much larger than this one lies a single base away; base qualities are absent. The data were obtained in a study of breast tumors, draining lymph nodes, adjacent tissues listed by TCRdb under 2016. Looking at the study overall: In breast cancer patients, the study compared the TCR beta repertoires of tumor, adjacent nontumor tissue and axillary lymph nodes. In human breast cancer, the study set out to evaluate how tumor, surrounding tissue and draining lymph node repertoires relate to one another and whether T cells may move between these sites.

Per the germline V gene, SNHLY is the CDR1 and FYNNEI is the CDR2. Trimming leaves V shorter by 6 bases and J shorter by 1 base, with the junction holding 4 bases beyond the gene matches. Reading from cysteine to phenylalanine, the CDR3 counts 15 amino acids. Just CDR3 DNA is preserved here, 45 bases in frame from base 1. Beyond this particular receptor, the publication reports: Tumor and nontumor tissue repertoires were found to be significantly more similar in luminal-like than in basal-like breast cancer. The data were considered consistent with the idea that most tumor T cells come from the lymph node and then expand in tumor tissue. The study presented the conclusion that tumor T cells originate in lymph nodes as consistent with a hypothesis, not as something directly demonstrated. Tumor T-cell repertoires showed less diversity than lymph node repertoires and more diversity than nontumor tissue repertoires, and tumor T-cell repertoires showed preferential V and J gene usage.

Adjacent samples were composed of nontumor breast tissue surrounding the tumor. Sequencing used an Illumina HiSeq 2000. TCR beta chain libraries were generated by multiplex PCR amplification. The amplified TCR beta chain products were analyzed by high-throughput sequencing. TCRdb redid the processing of the public reads, applying fastp at Q25 and MiXCR, and retained in-frame beta chains. A single entry per CDR3 protein holds the most common genes and DNA from its merged rows. The sample records about 14,000 distinct CDR3 sequences, approximately 50% of which are singletons. Of the sample, approximately 30% is held by the ten largest clones.

The sequence is built from TRBV2 and TRBJ2-3, with 10 bases in between that match TRBD1. The material sequenced was tumor-adjacent breast tissue. This receptor was identified in a female donor with breast cancer. Some clones in this sample may be carry-over from other donors' samples. For the CDR3, the sequence is CASRTGTGGTDTQYF. The DNA reads as follows: TGTGCCAGCAGGACGGGGACAGGGGGCACAGATACGCAGTATTTT.